The subject of this entry is one T cell receptor (beta chain). Original data processing: Reference gene primer amplification gave nucleated cell count estimates. The repertoire was sequenced with immunoSEQ multiplex PCR; TCRdb's copy has only in-frame clones and lacks some. V, J and clone size are those of that table, while D and trimming were read from the DNA. The sample contains approximately 110,000 clones, 86% of which appear only once. The source of the sample is a study of blood T cell repertoires in COVID-19. Study summary: Some COVID-19 samples were acute and others convalescent; all came from the United States, Italy and Spain. T cells, B-cell-depleted T cells, or PBMCs provided the cDNA or gDNA that served as material.

The V and J ends lost 1 base and 2 bases respectively, with 12 bases between them. Germline assignment: CDR1 SEHNR and CDR2 FQNEAQ (reference sequence). The CDR3 has 16 residues. This clonotype originated in a human donor in a cohort sampled during active COVID-19. Sequencing used peripheral blood. The chain combines TRBV7-9 with TRBJ2-1, with D possibly matching TRBD2 (5 bases). The DNA of the CDR3 is TGTGCCAGCAGCTTAGATCCCAGGACTCCCTACAATGAGCAGTTCTTC. It specifies CASSLDPRTPYNEQFF.